These 24 T cell receptor beta chains originate from one sample sequenced in a study of T cells after yellow fever vaccination. TCRdb re-called the 5' RACE reads through MiXCR, storing one row per CDR3 protein. The repertoire consists of about 400,000 distinct CDR3 sequences, with about 6% occurring once and the leading ten covering over 14%. This sample comprised PBMCs, obtained 5 days after the yellow fever booster vaccination. These receptors all come from a man aged 30 to 39 who received the YFV17D yellow fever vaccine.

This clonotype came up many times. The chain employs TRBV5-1 and TRBJ2-7, with 15 bases aligning to TRBD2. This CDR3 region has 16 residues. Germline V gene sequence: CDR1 SGHRS, CDR2 YFSETQ. V shed 0 bases, J shed 4 bases, and the junction held 2 bases outside the gene matches. The CDR3 DNA reads TGCGCCAGCAGCTTGGCCGGGACTAGCGGGGGGTACGAGCAGTACTTC. Translating gives CASSLAGTSGGYEQYF. Based on the CDR3 plus reference TRBV5-1 and TRBJ2-7, the full variable domain is KAGVTQTPRYLIKTRGQQVTLSCSPISGHRSVSWYQQTPGQGLQFLFEYFSETQRNKGNFPGRFSGRQFSNSRSEMNVSTLELGDSALYLCASSLAGTSGGYEQYFGPGTRLTVT.

The J gene is TRBJ1-1, the V gene TRBV6-5; D unresolved. Germline CDR1 MNHEY, CDR2 SVGAGI. Trimming pared 7 bases from V and 1 base from J, leaving 16 bases between. The CDR3 length is 15 residues. DNA for the CDR3: TGTGCCAGCACCTACTCCGGTCACGGGAACACTGAAGCTTTCTTT. It translates to CASTYSGHGNTEAFF.

In its sample, this clonotype was seen a few times. DNA for the CDR3: TGTGCCGTACCGGGACTACCATACGAGCAGTACTTC. Amino acids: CAVPGLPYEQYF. The chain uses TRBV12-3 or TRBV12-4 and TRBJ2-7; 7 nucleotides align to TRBD2. The CDR3 consists of 12 residues. V lost 11 bases, J lost 4 bases, and 8 bases stayed unmatched.

This clonotype was counted a few times. The chain links TRBV7-2 to TRBJ2-5, with D hard to call. CDR3 length: 15 residues. The ends were cut back, 5 bases at V and 1 base at J, with 14 bases in the middle. Looked up from germline, CDR1 is SGHTA and CDR2 is FQGNSA. The CDR3 DNA reads as TGTGCCAGCAGCCCACCCCAGATTCCCCAAGAGACCCAGTACTTC. Amino acids: CASSPPQIPQETQYF.

There are a few counts of this clonotype. CDR3 in amino acids: CASSNGRYGYTF. The CDR3 DNA follows: TGTGCCAGCAGTAACGGGAGGTATGGCTACACCTTC. The V gene is TRBV6-5, the J gene TRBJ1-2, with no clear D. Trimming took off 5 bases at V and 5 bases at J, with 9 bases between the two ends. From germline, CDR1 is MNHEY and CDR2 SVGAGI. The CDR3 runs 12 residues.

V gene TRBV10-3 combines with J gene TRBJ2-1; 14 bases align to TRBD2. Germline V gene lookup returns CDR1 ENHRY and CDR2 SYGVKD. The CDR3 is 18 residues long. Trimming at V came to 5 bases and at J to 7 bases, leaving 13 bases not matched to a gene. The CDR3, as DNA: TGTGCCATCAGTTTAACTTTACCGGGACTAGCGGGAGTAAATGAGCAGTTCTTC. This codes for CAISLTLPGLAGVNEQFF.

This sequence joins TRBV29-1 and TRBJ2-3; D not resolved. The CDR3 has 15 residues. V was shortened by 2 bases and J by 0 bases, with 12 bases between the two germline ends. Germline values: CDR1 SQVTM, CDR2 ANQGSEA. The CDR3 spells CSVESTRKSTDTQYF. As DNA, the CDR3 is TGCAGCGTTGAATCGACGCGGAAAAGCACAGATACGCAGTATTTT.

The CDR3 protein is CATSDNRGLEDTQYF. CDR3 DNA: TGTGCCACCAGTGATAACAGGGGGCTTGAAGATACGCAGTATTTT. This rearrangement joins TRBV24-1 to TRBJ2-3, with TRBD1 identical over 9 bases. The germline CDR1 and CDR2 sequences are KGHDR and SFDVKD. V was pared by 3 bases and J by 5 bases, with 5 bases of the junction left unmatched. The CDR3 loop spans 15 amino acids.

This clonotype occurred many times. This chain joins TRBV4-2 and TRBJ2-4; D is ambiguous. This CDR3 spans 13 amino acids. The V gene lost 0 bases and the J gene lost 6 bases, with 6 bases spanning the gap. Germline values: CDR1 LGHNA, CDR2 YNFKEQ. The DNA of the CDR3 is TGTGCCAGCAGCCAAGATCTCGGAAACATTCAGTACTTC. This sequence encodes CASSQDLGNIQYF.

This clonotype turned up a few times. The gene calls are TRBV5-1 and TRBJ2-5; 8 bases match TRBD2. There are 14 residues in the CDR3. Germline V gene sequence: CDR1 SGHRS, CDR2 YFSETQ. With V trimmed by 4 bases and J by 4 bases, 6 bases remained unmatched. The CDR3 region is CASSGRTSRETQYF. The CDR3, as DNA: TGCGCCAGCAGCGGGCGGACTAGCAGAGAGACCCAGTACTTC.

The V and J genes are TRBV28 and TRBJ1-2; the match to TRBD1 covers 7 bases. The trim removed 6 bases at V and 8 bases at J, leaving 15 bases unmatched. The CDR3 consists of 15 residues. The germline V gene encodes CDR1 MDHEN and CDR2 SYDVKM. This CDR3 reads CASSQLRQGAGGYTF. The CDR3 DNA reads TGTGCCAGCAGCCAATTGAGACAGGGCGCAGGGGGCTACACCTTC.

This clonotype appeared a few times. The gene calls are TRBV28 and TRBJ1-6, with no clear D. Germline loops: CDR1 MDHEN, CDR2 SYDVKM. V lost 5 bases to trimming and J lost 13 bases, with 18 bases between them. The CDR3 covers 14 residues. The CDR3 here is CASSTLRAVVPLHF. CDR3 nucleotide sequence: TGTGCCAGCAGTACTCTCCGGGCTGTGGTCCCCCTCCACTTT.

The sample holds many counts of this clonotype. The rearrangement links TRBV6-5 to TRBJ1-1; D is unclear. The CDR3 spans 16 residues. Trimming removed 2 bases at V and 4 bases at J, with 17 bases between. CDR1 and CDR2 (germline): MNHEY, SVGAGI. The CDR3, as DNA: TGTGCCAGCAGTTACCAAGGAACATCCTGGTCCACTGAAGCTTTCTTT. It yields the protein CASSYQGTSWSTEAFF.

This clonotype showed up many times. The V gene is TRBV7-2, the J gene TRBJ2-7; 10 bases align to TRBD1. Germline V gene lookup returns CDR1 SGHTA and CDR2 FQGNSA. There are 15 residues in the CDR3. The V and J ends lost 1 base and 4 bases, in that order; junction bases with no gene match: 4. The CDR3 bases are TGTGCCAGCAGCTTAGGTGGGACAGGGGAATACGAGCAGTACTTC. This gives the protein CASSLGGTGEYEQYF.

V and J are TRBV20-1 and TRBJ1-1, with no clear D. Trimming left V 3 bases short and J 6 bases short, with 11 bases between. Germline CDR1 reads DFQATT; CDR2 reads SNEGSKA (reference sequence). The CDR3 loop spans 12 amino acids. CDR3 nucleotides: TGCAGTGCTAGGCCCCCTTGGTCTGAAGCTTTCTTT. Encoded protein: CSARPPWSEAFF.

The chain couples TRBV7-2 to TRBJ2-1; D not certain. This CDR3 has 15 amino acids. The germline CDR1 and CDR2 sequences are SGHTA and FQGNSA. Trimming removed 5 bases from V and 2 bases from J, with 13 bases in between. In DNA form, the CDR3 reads TGTGCCAGCAGCCCTTTTGCCCCCACCTACAATGAGCAGTTCTTC. Residues: CASSPFAPTYNEQFF.

In this sample, this clonotype turned up a few times. CDR3 amino acids: CASSPETSFFGELFF. The DNA of the CDR3 is TGTGCCAGCAGTCCCGAGACTAGCTTTTTCGGGGAGCTGTTTTTT. The rearrangement uses TRBV6-2 or TRBV6-3 and TRBJ2-2; TRBD2 agrees at 7 bases. The V and J ends lost 5 bases and 7 bases, in that order; junction bases with no gene match: 10. From germline, CDR1 is MNHEY and CDR2 SVGEGT. The CDR3 has 15 amino acids.

This clonotype was seen ten or more times. V is TRBV20-1 and J is TRBJ2-3, with 8 bases aligning to TRBD2. The CDR3 extends over 15 amino acids. The germline V gene has CDR1 DFQATT and CDR2 SNEGSKA (reference sequence). V gave up 1 base and J gave up 2 bases; unmatched junction bases: 5. The CDR3 DNA sequence: TGCAGTGCTAGAGGAGAGCGGGAGTACACAGATACGCAGTATTTT. Its translation: CSARGEREYTDTQYF.

This clonotype was counted a few times. V and J are TRBV29-1 and TRBJ1-1, with D unresolved. CDR1 and CDR2 (germline): SQVTM, ANQGSEA. The length of the CDR3 is 10 residues. V lost 5 bases, J lost 3 bases, and 4 bases lay in between. The CDR3 sequence: CSVQHTEAFF. CDR3 coding DNA: TGCAGCGTTCAGCACACTGAAGCTTTCTTT.

V usage is TRBV25-1 and J usage is TRBJ1-2; D is ambiguous. Germline-derived CDR1 and CDR2 are MGHDK and SYGVNS. Deletions cut 1 base from V and 8 bases from J, with 17 bases between. The CDR3 has 15 amino acids. CDR3 in amino acids: CASSESSVLISGYTF. CDR3 DNA: TGTGCCAGCAGTGAATCTAGTGTTCTAATTTCGGGCTACACCTTC.

This clonotype was picked up a small number of times. The V gene is TRBV27, the J gene TRBJ1-6; D is possibly TRBD1 (6 bases). Trimming removed 5 bases at V and 9 bases at J, with 17 bases between. The CDR3 totals 15 residues. Per the germline V gene, CDR1 is MNHEY and CDR2 is SMNVEV (reference sequence). DNA of the CDR3: TGTGCCAGCAGTCCGCCTCGCCTCAGGGGTTCACCCCTCCACTTT. Translation gives CASSPPRLRGSPLHF.

This clonotype occurred a few times. This rearrangement joins TRBV20-1 to TRBJ2-5, with D perhaps TRBD1 (5 bases). This CDR3 is built from 13 residues. Looked up from germline, CDR1 is DFQATT and CDR2 is SNEGSKA (reference sequence). CDR3 in amino acids: CSSKGRGRETQYF. The CDR3 DNA is TGCAGCTCCAAGGGGCGCGGAAGAGAGACCCAGTACTTC.

This clonotype appeared a few times. V usage is TRBV5-1 and J usage is TRBJ2-7; D remains unclear. V lost 1 base to trimming and J lost 4 bases, with 9 bases between them. Germline CDR1 is SGHRS and CDR2 is YFSETQ. The CDR3 is 13 amino acids. CDR3 sequence (DNA): TGCGCCAGCAGCTTGAGCGCGGATTACGAGCAGTACTTC. Translating gives CASSLSADYEQYF.

This sequence joins TRBV6-2 or TRBV6-3 and TRBJ2-3, with 8 bases aligning to TRBD2. Unmatched junction bases numbered 8, after V lost 0 bases and J lost 3 bases. Germline lookup yields CDR1 MNHEY and CDR2 SVGEGT. The CDR3 loop spans 17 amino acids. The CDR3 is CASSYSGAGALTDTQYF. In nucleotides, the CDR3 is TGTGCCAGCAGTTACTCAGGAGCGGGAGCGTTGACAGATACGCAGTATTTT.